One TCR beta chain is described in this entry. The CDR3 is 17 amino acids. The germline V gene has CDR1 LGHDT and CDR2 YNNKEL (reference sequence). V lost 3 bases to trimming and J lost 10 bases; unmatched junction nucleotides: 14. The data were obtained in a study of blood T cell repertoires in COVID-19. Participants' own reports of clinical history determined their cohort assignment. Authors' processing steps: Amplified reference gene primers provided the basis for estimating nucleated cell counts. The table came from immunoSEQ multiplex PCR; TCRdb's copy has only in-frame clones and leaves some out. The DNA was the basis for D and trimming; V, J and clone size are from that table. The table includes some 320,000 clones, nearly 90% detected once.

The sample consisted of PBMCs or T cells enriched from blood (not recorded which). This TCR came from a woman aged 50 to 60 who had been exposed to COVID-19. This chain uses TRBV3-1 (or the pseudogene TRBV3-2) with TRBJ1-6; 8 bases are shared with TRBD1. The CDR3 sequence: CASSHKGGTGIGSPLHF. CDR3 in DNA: TGTGCCAGCAGCCACAAAGGGGGGACAGGAATAGGGTCACCCCTCCACTTT.